This TCR beta chain originates from a study of T cell repertoires in cytomegalovirus infection. MiXCR, applied by TCRdb to the reads, yields one record per CDR3 protein. This sample has under 450,000 distinct CDR3 sequences, with nearly 35% found just once. Trimming took 7 bases from V and 4 from J; bases not matched to a gene: 12. This CDR3 region has 15 residues. Concerning this clonotype itself: Antigen specificity is unknown.

The TCR was taken from a human donor in good health (CMV status not recorded). Some clones in this sample may be carry-over from other donors' samples. The rearrangement joins TRBV12-3 or TRBV12-4 to TRBJ1-2, with 7 bases fitting TRBD1. This specimen was cultured PBMCs, taken from culture after CMV antigen stimulation. CDR3 loop: CASKLRQGQGYGYTF. The CDR3, as DNA: TGTGCCAGCAAACTCCGACAGGGACAAGGCTATGGCTACACCTTC.